This T cell receptor (beta chain) was sequenced in a study of cytomegalovirus exposure and HLA in healthy donors. Overall study findings and caveats: A later analysis found that most CMV-associated TCR beta chains appeared HLA-restricted. Several of the most significant clusters were apparently associated with common viral pathogens in a later analysis. Certain indistinguishable V segments, among them TRBV6-2 and TRBV6-3, were excluded.

CDR1 and CDR2 (germline): SGHVS, FNYEAQ. The CDR3 runs to 16 residues. Trimming shortened V by 5 bases and J by 4 bases, and 15 bases separated the two germline ends. To note about this clone: Antigen specificity is unknown.

This PCR relied on a set of 60 Vbeta primers and 13 Jbeta primers. TCRdb's copy holds only in-frame clones and misses some; the assay was immunoSEQ multiplex PCR. The sample shows about 180,000 clones, just over 70% of them seen only once. The rearrangement joins TRBV7-6 to TRBJ1-6, with D perhaps TRBD1 (5 bases). The TCR sequence derives from a human donor in good health. The sample was PBMCs. The CDR3: CASSPAGGRYNSPLHF. CDR3 in DNA: TGTGCCAGCAGCCCAGCGGGGGGACGGTATAATTCACCCCTCCACTTT.